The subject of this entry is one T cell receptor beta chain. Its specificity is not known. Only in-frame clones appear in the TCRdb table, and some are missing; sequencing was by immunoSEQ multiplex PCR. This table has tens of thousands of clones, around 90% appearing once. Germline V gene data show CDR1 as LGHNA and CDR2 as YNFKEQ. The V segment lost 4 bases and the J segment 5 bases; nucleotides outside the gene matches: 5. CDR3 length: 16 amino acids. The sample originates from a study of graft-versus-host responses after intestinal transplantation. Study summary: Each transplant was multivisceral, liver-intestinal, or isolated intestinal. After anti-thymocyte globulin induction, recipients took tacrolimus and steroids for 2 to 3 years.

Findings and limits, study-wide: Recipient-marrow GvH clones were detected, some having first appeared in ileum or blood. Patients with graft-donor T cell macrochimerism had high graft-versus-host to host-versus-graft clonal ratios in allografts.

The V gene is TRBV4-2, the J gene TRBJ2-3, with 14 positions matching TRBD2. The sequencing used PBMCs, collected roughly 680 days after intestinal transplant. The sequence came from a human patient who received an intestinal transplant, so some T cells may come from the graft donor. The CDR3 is CASSLGLAGEGDTQYF. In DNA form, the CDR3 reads TGTGCCAGCAGCCTGGGACTAGCGGGGGAGGGAGATACGCAGTATTTT.